The present T cell receptor beta chain was sequenced within a study of blood T cell repertoires in COVID-19. Study-wide context: Nucleic acid was either cDNA or gDNA, and it came from T cells, B-cell-depleted T cells, or PBMCs.

The protocol was immunoSEQ multiplex PCR, while the TCRdb copy is restricted to in-frame clones and leaves out a portion. Of 130,000 or so clones in the sample, about 70% were seen once. The CDR3 is 16 residues long. Per the germline V gene, CDR1 is SGHAT and CDR2 is FQDESV (reference sequence). Trimming took 0 bases from V and 1 from J, leaving 9 bases between them. Sequenced: peripheral blood. The receptor was derived from a woman between 65 and 79 years old with acute or convalescent COVID-19. V gene TRBV11-1 combines with J gene TRBJ2-2; D possibly corresponds to TRBD1 (6 bases). The CDR3 is CASSLAWGQNTGELFF. The CDR3 nucleotides read TGTGCCAGCAGCTTAGCCTGGGGACAGAACACCGGGGAGCTGTTTTTT.